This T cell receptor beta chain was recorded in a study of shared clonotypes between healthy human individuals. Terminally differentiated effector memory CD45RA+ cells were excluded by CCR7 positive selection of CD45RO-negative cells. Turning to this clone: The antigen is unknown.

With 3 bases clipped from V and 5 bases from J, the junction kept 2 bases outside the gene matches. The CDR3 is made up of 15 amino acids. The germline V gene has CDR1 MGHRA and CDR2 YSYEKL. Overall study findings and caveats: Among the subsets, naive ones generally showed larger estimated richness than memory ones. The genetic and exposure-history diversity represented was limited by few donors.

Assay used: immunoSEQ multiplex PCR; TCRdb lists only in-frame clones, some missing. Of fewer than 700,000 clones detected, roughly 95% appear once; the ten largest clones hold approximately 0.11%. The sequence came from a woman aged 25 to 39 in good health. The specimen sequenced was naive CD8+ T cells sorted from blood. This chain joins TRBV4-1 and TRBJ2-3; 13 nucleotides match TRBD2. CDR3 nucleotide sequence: TGCGCCAGCAGCCACGGACTAGCGGGAGAAGATACGCAGTATTTT. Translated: CASSHGLAGEDTQYF.